This T cell receptor (beta chain) came from a study of T cell responses to AZD1222 COVID-19 vaccine. This clone was counted a few times. CDR3 length: 15 amino acids. The germline CDR1 and CDR2 sequences are LNHDA and SQIVND (reference sequence). Trimming removed 4 bases from V and 8 bases from J, with 17 bases in between. Using immunoSEQ multiplex PCR, the repertoire was profiled, and TCRdb retains in-frame clones only, with some absent. The repertoire holds roughly 150,000 clones, with roughly 90% as singletons. The clonotype originates from an adult in good health. This sequence joins TRBV19 and TRBJ1-4; D gene unclear. The sample consisted of peripheral blood, taken on day 0 of AZD1222 vaccination. The CDR3 DNA reads TGTGCCAGTAGTACCCCGGGCCTCCTTGCCGAAAAACTGTTTTTT. Amino acid sequence: CASSTPGLLAEKLFF.